This TCR beta chain came from a study of cytomegalovirus exposure and HLA in healthy donors. PCR was performed using 60 Vbeta and 13 Jbeta primers. Some clones are missing from TCRdb's copy, which holds only in-frame ones; the method was immunoSEQ multiplex PCR. The sample includes some 160,000 clones, around 84% seen only once; the top ten take 1.5% to 2.5%. CDR1 SGHRS and CDR2 YFSETQ come from the germline V gene. V shed 1 base and J 6 bases; nucleotides not matched to a gene: 9. The CDR3 length is 17 residues. The sequence was collected from a man aged 18 to 35 in good health and CMV-seronegative. What was sequenced was PBMCs. V gene TRBV5-1 combines with J gene TRBJ2-1; 11 bases map to TRBD2. The CDR3 nucleotides read TGCGCCAGCAGCTTGCTTAGCGGGGGGGATTCGGGCAATGAGCAGTTCTTC. It is translated as CASSLLSGGDSGNEQFF.